What follows are 29 T cell receptor beta chains derived from one specimen sequenced in a study of T cells after posttransplantation cyclophosphamide. Clones were sequenced by immunoSEQ multiplex PCR, and TCRdb holds only the in-frame ones, with some missing. The profile covers about 66,000 clones, with approximately 92% appearing a single time and approximately 2.7% taken by the ten largest. The specimen was PBMCs. These receptors all come from a woman aged 25-40 years in good health and a related stem cell transplant donor.

The chain combines TRBV11-3 with TRBJ2-1; 10 positions agree with TRBD1. The V and J ends lost 5 bases and 6 bases, in that order; junction bases with no gene match: 7. This CDR3 contains 15 residues. Germline assignment: CDR1 SGHNT and CDR2 YENEEA. The CDR3 DNA follows: TGTGCCAGCAGCACGGGACAGGGGTTCGGCAATGAGCAGTTCTTC. Translation gives CASSTGQGFGNEQFF.

This chain links TRBV10-3 with TRBJ1-6; D gene unclear. CDR1 and CDR2 (germline): ENHRY, SYGVKD. The CDR3 totals 16 residues. Trimming stripped 0 bases from V and 4 bases from J, with 10 bases between. CDR3 sequence (DNA): TGTGCCATCAGTGAGTCGGTACGGGGTTATAATTCACCCCTCCACTTT. It encodes CAISESVRGYNSPLHF.

For the CDR3, the DNA is TGTGCCAGCAGCTTAAATTCACCCCTCCACTTT. This gives the protein CASSLNSPLHF. This rearrangement joins TRBV11-2 to TRBJ1-6; D is uncertain. The CDR3 consists of 11 residues. The V gene's germline CDR1 is SGHAT and CDR2 FQNNGV. Trimming left V 2 bases short and J 7 bases short, with 0 bases between.

V and J are TRBV10-2 and TRBJ1-1; D not resolved. The CDR3 extends over 13 amino acids. Germline V gives CDR1 WSHSY, CDR2 SAAADI. Trimming cost V 3 bases and J 4 bases, with 9 bases left between them. CDR3 nucleotides: TGCGCCAGCAGTGATTCGGGAGCCACTGAAGCTTTCTTT. The encoded protein is CASSDSGATEAFF.

This chain connects TRBV6-1 to TRBJ1-5; D possibly corresponds to TRBD1 (5 bases). With 3 bases removed from V and 4 bases from J, the gap between germline ends came to 10 bases. This CDR3 has 14 residues. Germline V gene lookup returns CDR1 MNHNS and CDR2 SASEGT. CDR3 protein: CASSEGWGNQPQHF. In DNA, the CDR3 is TGTGCCAGCAGTGAGGGCTGGGGGAATCAGCCCCAGCATTTT.

The V and J genes are TRBV5-4 and TRBJ2-2; weak D call: TRBD1 (6 bases). V was cut by 4 bases and J by 1 base, with 11 bases left in between. The CDR3 runs to 15 residues. Germline loops: CDR1 SGHNT, CDR2 YYREEE (reference sequence). This CDR3 is CASSNRDKNTGELFF. The CDR3 region has the DNA TGTGCCAGCAGCAACCGGGACAAGAACACCGGGGAGCTGTTTTTT.

CDR3 protein: CATSRGTATSYEQYF. The CDR3 region has the DNA TGTGCCACCAGCAGAGGGACAGCCACTTCCTACGAGCAGTACTTC. The chain combines TRBV15 with TRBJ2-7; perhaps TRBD1 as D (6 bases). The CDR3 totals 15 residues. V lost 1 base and J lost 1, with 11 bases in between. The germline V gene has CDR1 LNHNV and CDR2 YYDKDF (reference sequence).

Only one count was recorded for this clone. The rearrangement joins TRBV29-1 to TRBJ2-7; D gene uncertain. The germline V gene encodes CDR1 SQVTM and CDR2 ANQGSEA. CDR3 length: 12 residues. Trimming stripped 6 bases from V and 3 bases from J, with 12 bases between. The CDR3 loop reads CSVSQTFYEQYF. In DNA form, the CDR3 reads TGCAGCGTCTCTCAGACCTTCTACGAGCAGTACTTC.

The chain recombines TRBV30 with TRBJ1-1; 10 bases match TRBD1. In germline, CDR1 is GTSNPN, CDR2 SVGIG (reference sequence). CDR3 length: 16 amino acids. With 3 bases clipped from V and 4 bases from J, the junction kept 11 bases outside the gene matches. The CDR3 bases are TGTGCCTGGAGCGAGACAGGGGGCGGATCCCCCACTGAAGCTTTCTTT. Translated: CAWSETGGGSPTEAFF.

The rearrangement uses TRBV21-1 and TRBJ1-6; the D call in the table, TRBD1, was not verified against the DNA. TRBV21-1 is a pseudogene. The CDR3 sequence is 18 residues long. CDR3 loop: CASPTRKEKSSYNSPLHF. For the CDR3, the DNA is TGTGCCAGTCCCACCAGGAAGGAAAAGAGCTCCTATAATTCACCCCTCCACTTT.

On this clone itself: Other DNA sequences within the sample encode an identical CDR3. The chain couples TRBV5-1 to TRBJ2-7; 10 bases are shared with TRBD1. The germline CDR1 and CDR2 sequences are SGHRS and YFSETQ. The CDR3 spans 14 residues. Trimming took 0 bases from V and 5 from J; bases not matched to a gene: 2. The CDR3 reads CASSLGQGADEQYF. The CDR3 region has the DNA TGCGCCAGCAGCTTGGGACAGGGGGCTGACGAGCAGTACTTC.

V gene TRBV18 combines with J gene TRBJ2-3; 11 bases line up with TRBD2. J gave up 1 base and V 3 bases, and 12 bases lay outside the gene matches. CDR1 and CDR2 from the germline V gene are KGHSH and LQKENI. This CDR3 comprises 19 residues. CDR3 loop: CASSPKRLAGGPGTDTQYF. The CDR3 nucleotides read TGTGCCAGCTCACCCAAGAGGCTAGCGGGGGGCCCTGGCACAGATACGCAGTATTTT.

The J gene is TRBJ2-7, the V gene TRBV4-3, with TRBD1 matching over 8 bases. This CDR3 has 15 amino acids. V lost 8 bases to trimming and J lost 2 bases; unmatched junction nucleotides: 11. Germline CDR1 reads LGHNA; CDR2 reads YSLEER. Written as DNA, the CDR3 is TGCGCCAGCCGTGAGACTCTGGACAGGGCCTACGAGCAGTACTTC. Its translation is CASRETLDRAYEQYF.

This chain's CDR3 is CASSSQGNEKLFF. In DNA, the CDR3 is TGTGCCAGCAGCTCACAAGGGAATGAAAAACTGTTTTTT. The genes are TRBV7-2 and TRBJ1-4; D not certain. V was cut by 4 bases and J by 5 bases, with 8 bases left in between. The CDR3 length is 13 residues. CDR1 is SGHTA, CDR2 FQGNSA, per germline.

The rearrangement joins TRBV5-4 to TRBJ1-1; 10 bases are a match to TRBD1. The germline CDR1 and CDR2 sequences are SGHNT and YYREEE (reference sequence). V lost 4 bases and J lost 4; bases outside the gene matches: 10. The CDR3 contains 16 residues. The CDR3 sequence is CASSKPGQGFVTEAFF. The CDR3 DNA sequence: TGTGCCAGCAGCAAACCGGGACAGGGGTTCGTCACTGAAGCTTTCTTT.

Concerning this clone: Other nucleotide sequences in the sample specify the same CDR3. The chain uses TRBV30 and TRBJ1-2; TRBD1 agrees at 8 bases. The CDR3 runs 13 residues. The V and J ends lost 2 bases and 6 bases, in that order; junction bases with no gene match: 5. Germline V gene data show CDR1 as GTSNPN and CDR2 as SVGIG (reference sequence). The CDR3 DNA is TGTGCCTGGAGTCCTGACAGGGGCAATGGCTACACCTTC. Protein: CAWSPDRGNGYTF.

This clone appeared a single time. This chain's CDR3 is CASSRLGIDNTEAFF. In nucleotides, the CDR3 is TGTGCCAGTAGTCGGCTGGGGATAGATAACACTGAAGCTTTCTTT. The rearrangement links TRBV19 to TRBJ1-1; the D is unclear. The CDR3 sequence is 15 residues long. Germline CDR1 reads LNHDA; CDR2 reads SQIVND (reference sequence). Trimming shortened V by 5 bases and J by 2 bases, and 15 bases separated the two germline ends.

The chain employs TRBV30 and TRBJ2-3; D unresolved. In germline, CDR1 is GTSNPN, CDR2 SVGIG (reference sequence). This CDR3 has 13 residues. Trimming removed 2 bases at V and 2 bases at J, with 8 bases between. The CDR3 region has the DNA TGTGCCTGGAGTTGGGGTGACACAGATACGCAGTATTTT. This sequence encodes CAWSWGDTDTQYF.

The genes are TRBV6-5 and TRBJ1-5; D perhaps matches TRBD1 (6 bases). The CDR3 has 13 residues. Per germline, CDR1 MNHEY and CDR2 SVGAGI. The V gene lost 5 bases and the J gene lost 7 bases, with 12 bases spanning the gap. CDR3 region: CASSPRGGQPQHF. CDR3 in DNA: TGTGCCAGCAGTCCCAGGGGCGGACAGCCCCAGCATTTT.

In DNA, the CDR3 is TGTGCCAGCAGTACCACAGGGCACGATCAGCCCCAGCATTTT. This encodes CASSTTGHDQPQHF. The chain couples TRBV6-6 to TRBJ1-5; D possibly corresponds to TRBD1 (6 bases). Germline CDR1 MNHNY, CDR2 SVGAGI (reference sequence). With 5 bases removed from V and 5 bases from J, the gap between germline ends came to 13 bases. The CDR3 loop spans 14 amino acids.

The chain couples TRBV7-2 to TRBJ2-2; 8 positions match TRBD1. The CDR3 runs 16 residues. Trimming cost V 6 bases and J 8 bases; bases outside gene matches: 14. Germline CDR1 is SGHTA and CDR2 is FQGNSA. The CDR3 region is CASRRSGGQGSGELFF. In DNA form, the CDR3 reads TGTGCCAGCAGACGATCAGGAGGACAGGGCTCTGGGGAGCTGTTTTTT.

The chain employs TRBV9 and TRBJ2-5, with TRBD1 as a possible D gene (5 bases). The V gene's germline CDR1 is SGDLS and CDR2 YYNGEE. V lost 4 bases and J 5 bases, leaving 12 bases between the germline ends. There are 13 residues in the CDR3. DNA for the CDR3: TGTGCCAGCAGCTACCAGGGTGGCGAGACCCAGTACTTC. As protein: CASSYQGGETQYF.

The table lists this clone with a count of one. J is TRBJ2-7 and V is TRBV5-6, with 8 bases that match TRBD2. Germline CDR1 is SGHDT and CDR2 is YYEEEE. This CDR3 comprises 14 residues. V lost 4 bases to trimming and J lost 6 bases; unmatched junction nucleotides: 9. This CDR3 reads CASSGSGAGVEQYF. CDR3 DNA: TGTGCCAGCAGCGGTAGCGGGGCGGGGGTCGAGCAGTACTTC.

The V gene is TRBV5-1, the J gene TRBJ2-3; D is possibly TRBD2 (6 bases). The germline V gene has CDR1 SGHRS and CDR2 YFSETQ. V gave up 3 bases and J gave up 0 bases, with 14 bases separating them. CDR3 length: 16 amino acids. The CDR3 DNA sequence: TGCGCCAGCAGCTCCTTCGGGGGTCCTAGCACAGATACGCAGTATTTT. The encoded protein is CASSSFGGPSTDTQYF. Looking up the rest from reference TRBV5-1 and TRBJ2-3 gives the full variable domain: KAGVTQTPRYLIKTRGQQVTLSCSPISGHRSVSWYQQTPGQGLQFLFEYFSETQRNKGNFPGRFSGRQFSNSRSEMNVSTLELGDSALYLCASSSFGGPSTDTQYFGPGTRLTVL.

This rearrangement joins TRBV18 to TRBJ2-1; TRBD1 might be the D (6 bases). Germline CDR1 is KGHSH and CDR2 is LQKENI. Trimming shortened V by 1 base and J by 5 bases, and 12 bases separated the two germline ends. The CDR3 is 15 residues long. The CDR3 region has the DNA TGTGCCAGCTCACCACTTCAGGGGTACAACAATGAGCAGTTCTTC. Its translation: CASSPLQGYNNEQFF.

With respect to this clone: Possible read error: a much larger clone is one base away. Other DNA sequences in the sample encode the same CDR3. V is TRBV14 and J is TRBJ2-7; D unresolved. This CDR3 has 13 amino acids. The germline V gene encodes CDR1 SGHDN and CDR2 FVKESK. DNA for the CDR3: TGTGCCAGCAGTCAAGGGTTTCCCCACGAGCAGTACTTC. Translating gives CASSQGFPHEQYF.

This chain links TRBV19 with TRBJ1-6; D may be TRBD1 (6 bases). The V end lost 5 bases, the J end lost 10 bases, and 12 bases lay between the germline ends. Germline CDR1 reads LNHDA; CDR2 reads SQIVND (reference sequence). CDR3 length equals 13 residues. CDR3 sequence (DNA): TGTGCCAGTAGTCCAGGGGAGGGATCACCCCTCCACTTT. Encoded protein: CASSPGEGSPLHF.

A single count supports this clone. The gene calls are TRBV19 and TRBJ2-6; 11 bases align to TRBD1. With 1 base clipped from V and 0 bases from J, the junction kept 5 bases outside the gene matches. CDR1 is LNHDA and CDR2 is SQIVND in the germline V gene (reference sequence). This CDR3 is 19 amino acids long. The CDR3 region has the DNA TGTGCCAGTAGTATAGGGGACAGGGGGTCACCCTCTGGGGCCAACGTCCTGACTTTC. This codes for CASSIGDRGSPSGANVLTF.

The chain links TRBV5-1 to TRBJ2-7, with a tentative D call TRBD1 (6 bases). Germline CDR1 and CDR2: SGHRS and YFSETQ. The CDR3 runs 13 residues. V was clipped by 1 base and J by 6 bases, with 11 bases between them. DNA for the CDR3: TGCGCCAGCAGCTTGTCAGGGGTCAGCGAGCAGTACTTC. It encodes CASSLSGVSEQYF.